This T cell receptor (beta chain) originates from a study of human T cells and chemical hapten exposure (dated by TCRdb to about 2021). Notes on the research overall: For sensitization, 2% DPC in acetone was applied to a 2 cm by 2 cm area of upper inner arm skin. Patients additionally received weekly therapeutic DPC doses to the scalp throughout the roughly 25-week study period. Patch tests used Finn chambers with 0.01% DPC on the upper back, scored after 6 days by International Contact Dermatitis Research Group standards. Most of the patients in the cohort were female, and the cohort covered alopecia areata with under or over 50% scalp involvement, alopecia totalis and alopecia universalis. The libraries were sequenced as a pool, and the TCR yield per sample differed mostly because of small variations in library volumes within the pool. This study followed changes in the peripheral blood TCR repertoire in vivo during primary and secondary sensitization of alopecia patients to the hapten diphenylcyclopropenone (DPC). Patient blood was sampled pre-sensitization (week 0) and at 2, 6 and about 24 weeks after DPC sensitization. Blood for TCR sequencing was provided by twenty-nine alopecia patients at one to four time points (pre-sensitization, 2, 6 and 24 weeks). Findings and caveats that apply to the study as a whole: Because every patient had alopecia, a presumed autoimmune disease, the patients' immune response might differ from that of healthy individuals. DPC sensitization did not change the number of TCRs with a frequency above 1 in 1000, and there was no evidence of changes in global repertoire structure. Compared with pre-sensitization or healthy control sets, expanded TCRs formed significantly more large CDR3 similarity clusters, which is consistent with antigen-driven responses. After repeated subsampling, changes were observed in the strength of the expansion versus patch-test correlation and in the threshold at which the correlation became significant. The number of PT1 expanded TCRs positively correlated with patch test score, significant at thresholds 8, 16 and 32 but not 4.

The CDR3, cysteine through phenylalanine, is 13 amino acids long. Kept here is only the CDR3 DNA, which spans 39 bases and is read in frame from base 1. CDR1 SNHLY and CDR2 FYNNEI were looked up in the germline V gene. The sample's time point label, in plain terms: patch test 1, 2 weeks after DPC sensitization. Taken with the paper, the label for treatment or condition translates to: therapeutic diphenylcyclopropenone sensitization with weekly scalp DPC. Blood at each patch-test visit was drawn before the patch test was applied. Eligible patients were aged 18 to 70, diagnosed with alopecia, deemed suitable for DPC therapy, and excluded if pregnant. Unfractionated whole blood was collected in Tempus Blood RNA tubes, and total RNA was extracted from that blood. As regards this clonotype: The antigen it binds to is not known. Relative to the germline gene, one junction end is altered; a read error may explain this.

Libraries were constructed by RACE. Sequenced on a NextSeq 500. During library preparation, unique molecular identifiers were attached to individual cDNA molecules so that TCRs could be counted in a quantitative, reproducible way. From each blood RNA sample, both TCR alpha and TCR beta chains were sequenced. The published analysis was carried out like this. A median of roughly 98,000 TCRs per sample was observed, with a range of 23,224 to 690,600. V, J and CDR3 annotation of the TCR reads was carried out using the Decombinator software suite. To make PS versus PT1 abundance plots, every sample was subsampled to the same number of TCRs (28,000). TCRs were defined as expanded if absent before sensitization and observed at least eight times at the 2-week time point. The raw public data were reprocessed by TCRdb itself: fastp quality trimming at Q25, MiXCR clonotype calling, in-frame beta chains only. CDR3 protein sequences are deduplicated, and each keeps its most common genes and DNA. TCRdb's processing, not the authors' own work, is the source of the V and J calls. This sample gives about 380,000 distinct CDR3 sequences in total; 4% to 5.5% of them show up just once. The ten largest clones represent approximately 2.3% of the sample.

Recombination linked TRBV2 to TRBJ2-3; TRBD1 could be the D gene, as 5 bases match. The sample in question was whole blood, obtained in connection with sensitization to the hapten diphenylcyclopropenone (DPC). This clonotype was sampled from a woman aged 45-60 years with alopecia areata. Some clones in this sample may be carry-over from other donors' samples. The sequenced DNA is TGTGCCAGCAGCGAAGGGGCGTCTGGTACGCAGTATTTT. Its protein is CASSEGASGTQYF.